These 27 T cell receptor beta chains originate from one sample sequenced in a study of blood T cell repertoires in COVID-19. The method was immunoSEQ multiplex PCR; TCRdb's version includes in-frame clones alone and lacks a portion of them. The repertoire holds fewer than 130,000 clones, with about 88% as singletons. Material for sequencing was peripheral blood. The receptors here all came from a human donor in a cohort sampled during active COVID-19.

The V and J genes are TRBV4-1 and TRBJ2-1; no clear D. The CDR3 extends over 16 amino acids. The germline CDR1 and CDR2 sequences are MGHRA and YSYEKL. V gave up 1 base and J gave up 4 bases, with 14 bases separating them. In DNA, the CDR3 is TGCGCCAGCAGCCAAGGGAGCCCCGCTAAATACAATGAGCAGTTCTTC. Amino acids: CASSQGSPAKYNEQFF.

This clone was seen just once. The chain links TRBV5-1 to TRBJ2-1, with 9 nucleotides matching TRBD2. The V gene's germline CDR1 is SGHRS and CDR2 YFSETQ. V shed 0 bases and J 2 bases; nucleotides not matched to a gene: 3. This CDR3 region has 16 residues. The DNA for the CDR3 is TGCGCCAGCAGCTTGGTGGCGGGAGGGACCTACAATGAGCAGTTCTTC. Its translation is CASSLVAGGTYNEQFF.

Comments on this clone: Other DNA variants within this sample encode the same CDR3. The chain is built from TRBV9 and TRBJ1-1, with 7 bases identical to TRBD1. Germline V gene sequence: CDR1 SGDLS, CDR2 YYNGEE. The V segment lost 0 bases and the J segment 1 base; nucleotides outside the gene matches: 3. The CDR3 runs 15 residues. The CDR3 DNA is TGTGCCAGCAGCGTAGTCGGGACAGAGAACACTGAAGCTTTCTTT. Encoded protein: CASSVVGTENTEAFF.

The V call is TRBV18, the J call TRBJ1-2, with D tentatively TRBD1 (5 bases). Germline CDR1 and CDR2: KGHSH and LQKENI. CDR3 length equals 15 residues. V was shortened by 0 bases and J by 4 bases, with 12 bases between the two germline ends. CDR3 DNA: TGTGCCAGCTCACCACCGTCGGGGGGTGGCTATGGCTACACCTTC. Protein product: CASSPPSGGGYGYTF. Based on the CDR3 plus reference TRBV18 and TRBJ1-2, the full variable domain is NAGVMQNPRHLVRRRGQEARLRCSPMKGHSHVYWYRQLPEEGLKFMVYLQKENIIDESGMPKERFSAEFPKEGPSILRIQQVVRGDSAAYFCASSPPSGGGYGYTFGSGTRLTVV.

The chain uses TRBV6-5 and TRBJ1-2; D remains unclear. The CDR3 has 13 amino acids. Germline CDR1 MNHEY, CDR2 SVGAGI. V lost 2 bases, J lost 6 bases, and 10 bases lay in between. The CDR3 nucleotides read TGTGCCAGCAGTTACGTCGCATCAGATGGCTACACCTTC. Protein sequence: CASSYVASDGYTF.

The chain employs TRBV19 and TRBJ2-3, with TRBD2 matching 7 bases. Unmatched junction bases numbered 18, after V lost 2 bases and J lost 4 bases. Germline V CDR1 and CDR2: LNHDA, SQIVND (reference sequence). CDR3 length: 19 residues. This chain's CDR3 is CASSISHSRAGRESDTQYF. CDR3 bases: TGTGCCAGTAGTATATCCCACTCGCGAGCGGGAAGGGAATCAGATACGCAGTATTTT.

There are a few counts of this clone. The chain is built from TRBV28 and TRBJ2-7; D is undetermined. CDR3 length: 12 residues. Germline lookup yields CDR1 MDHEN and CDR2 SYDVKM. Deletions cut 4 bases from V and 0 bases from J, with 4 bases between. CDR3 residues: CASSSSSYEQYF. The CDR3 bases are TGTGCCAGCAGTTCTAGCTCCTACGAGCAGTACTTC.

V gene TRBV18 combines with J gene TRBJ2-3; no definite D call. Per germline, CDR1 KGHSH and CDR2 LQKENI. V shed 6 bases and J shed 5 bases, with 9 bases lying between them. CDR3 length: 12 residues. DNA for the CDR3: TGTGCCAGCTCCTCCGCGAGAGATACGCAGTATTTT. This sequence encodes CASSSARDTQYF.

This chain uses TRBV29-1 with TRBJ1-2; TRBD1 is a possible D gene (6 bases). CDR1 is SQVTM and CDR2 is ANQGSEA in the germline V gene. The CDR3 covers 12 residues. With 7 bases removed from V and 4 bases from J, the gap between germline ends came to 13 bases. DNA of the CDR3: TGCAGCGCGGTAGGACAGCCCTATGGCTACACCTTC. Its translation is CSAVGQPYGYTF.

The chain has TRBV5-1 and TRBJ1-4; possibly TRBD1 for D (6 bases). Germline CDR1 reads SGHRS; CDR2 reads YFSETQ. CDR3 length: 13 amino acids. V shed 8 bases and J shed 5 bases, with 13 bases lying between them. CDR3 loop: CASSRTANEKLFF. CDR3 sequence (DNA): TGCGCCAGTAGCCGGACAGCAAATGAAAAACTGTTTTTT.

In the case of this clone: One end of the junction varies from germline; a read error may be responsible. The chain combines TRBV7-2 with TRBJ2-1; TRBD2 aligns across 8 bases. The length of the CDR3 is 15 residues. The germline gives CDR1 SGHTA, CDR2 FQGNSA. This chain's CDR3 is CASSIAGPAYNEQFF. CDR3 nucleotides: TGTGCCAGCAGCATAGCGGGGCCGGCCTACAATGAGCAGTTCTTC.

J is TRBJ2-1 and V is TRBV6-5, with D perhaps matching TRBD1 (5 bases). Germline loops: CDR1 MNHEY, CDR2 SVGAGI. Trimming stripped 10 bases from V and 7 bases from J, with 20 bases between. The CDR3 runs 14 residues. The CDR3 loop is CAILRTIERNEQFF. The CDR3 DNA sequence: TGTGCCATACTGCGGACAATCGAGAGGAATGAGCAGTTCTTC.

As regards this clone: Other DNA sequences from this sample encode an identical CDR3 as well. The chain joins TRBV7-2 to TRBJ1-1; D might be TRBD1 (5 bases). Trimming shortened V by 0 bases and J by 2 bases, and 10 bases separated the two germline ends. Germline V gene sequence: CDR1 SGHTA, CDR2 FQGNSA. This CDR3 spans 15 amino acids. In DNA form, the CDR3 reads TGTGCCAGCAGCTTAGCGGGAGGGGTAAACACTGAAGCTTTCTTT. Translation gives CASSLAGGVNTEAFF.

The V gene is TRBV27, the J gene TRBJ1-5; TRBD1 matches 9 bases. From germline, CDR1 is MNHEY and CDR2 SMNVEV (reference sequence). The CDR3 spans 16 residues. Trimming removed 6 bases from V and 6 bases from J; junction bases left unmatched: 12. The CDR3 coding sequence is TGTGCCAGCAGCCCACTGACAGGGGGAGGAAGTCAGCCCCAGCATTTT. This sequence encodes CASSPLTGGGSQPQHF.

The chain links TRBV3-1 (or the pseudogene TRBV3-2) to TRBJ1-1, with D uncertain. V lost 1 base and J lost 1, with 10 bases in between. From germline, CDR1 is LGHDT and CDR2 YNNKEL (reference sequence). This CDR3 has 15 residues. CDR3: CASSQVWASNTEAFF. The CDR3 bases are TGTGCCAGCAGCCAAGTTTGGGCCTCGAACACTGAAGCTTTCTTT.

This clone has a single count. The chain joins TRBV4-1 to TRBJ2-2; 9 bases are shared with TRBD1. CDR1 and CDR2 from the germline V gene are MGHRA and YSYEKL. This CDR3 comprises 18 residues. The CDR3 DNA is TGCCCCCCCCGCCGCCGACACCCCGGGACAGGGAGGGCCGGGGAGCTGTTTTTT. Translated, it gives CPPRRRHPGTGRAGELFF.

This chain connects TRBV5-1 to TRBJ1-5; D ambiguous. The CDR3 spans 15 residues. The germline CDR1 and CDR2 sequences are SGHRS and YFSETQ. The germline V and J ends were trimmed by 4 bases and 6 bases, with 17 bases remaining between them. The CDR3 DNA is TGCGCCAGCAGCACCGGGGAGGCAGGTCGTCAGCCCCAGCATTTT. Translation: CASSTGEAGRQPQHF.

This chain uses TRBV6-2 or TRBV6-3 with TRBJ2-1; tentative D call: TRBD1 (9 bases). This CDR3 is built from 19 residues. V shed 6 bases and J shed 4 bases, with 28 bases lying between them. The V gene's germline CDR1 is MNHEY and CDR2 SVGEGT. The CDR3, as DNA: TGTGCCAGCAGCACCGGGATCGGGAGGGGGGACAGGGCTTACAATGAGCAGTTCTTC. It specifies CASSTGIGRGDRAYNEQFF.

The chain recombines TRBV12-3 or TRBV12-4 with TRBJ2-2, with D possibly matching TRBD2 (6 bases). CDR3 length: 11 amino acids. The V and J ends lost 10 bases and 8 bases respectively, with 11 bases between them. Here the CDR3 reads CATRGRGELFF. The CDR3 region has the DNA TGTGCCACCCGAGGGAGGGGGGAGCTGTTTTTT.

This clone came up once. This chain connects TRBV19 to TRBJ2-3; the D gene is possibly TRBD2 (5 bases). The germline V gene has CDR1 LNHDA and CDR2 SQIVND (reference sequence). Trimming pared 5 bases from V and 2 bases from J, leaving 17 bases between. The CDR3 length is 16 residues. The CDR3 DNA follows: TGTGCCAGTAGTGCTAGCCGAGGGTCATACACAGATACGCAGTATTTT. This translates into CASSASRGSYTDTQYF.

The chain joins TRBV10-2 to TRBJ2-7, with a tentative D call TRBD2 (6 bases). The germline CDR1 and CDR2 sequences are WSHSY and SAAADI. The CDR3 runs to 13 residues. V shed 6 bases and J shed 3 bases, with 12 bases lying between them. CDR3 coding DNA: TGCGCCAGCAGAACGGGACTTGTCTACGAGCAGTACTTC. Protein product: CASRTGLVYEQYF.

V gene TRBV4-3 combines with J gene TRBJ2-7, with 12 bases identical to TRBD1. From germline, CDR1 is LGHNA and CDR2 YSLEER. CDR3 length equals 18 residues. V lost 0 bases, J lost 5 bases, and 11 bases stayed unmatched. CDR3 residues: CASSQDFAPGTGGNEQYF. The CDR3 DNA follows: TGCGCCAGCAGCCAAGATTTTGCCCCAGGGACAGGGGGCAACGAGCAGTACTTC.

The J gene is TRBJ1-1, the V gene TRBV28; 10 bases agree with TRBD1. Germline V gene lookup returns CDR1 MDHEN and CDR2 SYDVKM. CDR3 size: 13 residues. V was pared by 7 bases and J by 6 bases, with 5 bases of the junction left unmatched. The CDR3 here is CASTVGTGAEAFF. The CDR3 nucleotides read TGTGCCAGCACCGTCGGGACAGGGGCTGAAGCTTTCTTT.

This chain connects TRBV3-1 (or the pseudogene TRBV3-2) to TRBJ2-5, with TRBD1 identical over 8 bases. The CDR3 covers 15 residues. V trimming: 1 base; J trimming: 4 bases; junction bases outside the gene matches: 5. Germline V gives CDR1 LGHDT, CDR2 YNNKEL (reference sequence). CDR3: CASSQAPGTGETQYF. The CDR3 DNA is TGTGCCAGCAGCCAAGCTCCAGGGACAGGAGAGACCCAGTACTTC.

This sequence joins TRBV2 and TRBJ1-1, with 7 bases fitting TRBD1. Germline V gene lookup returns CDR1 SNHLY and CDR2 FYNNEI. The CDR3 loop spans 14 amino acids. J was trimmed by 4 bases and V by 5 bases; bases with no gene match: 7. As DNA, the CDR3 is TGTGCCAGCAGTTCTCAGGGGGGTGGCACTGAAGCTTTCTTT. It specifies CASSSQGGGTEAFF.

J is TRBJ1-5 and V is TRBV5-5, with 7 bases fitting TRBD1. The CDR3 spans 15 residues. Germline values: CDR1 SGHKS, CDR2 YYEKEE (reference sequence). The V gene end was trimmed by 4 bases and the J gene end by 5 bases; junction bases not matched to a gene: 9. The CDR3 DNA reads TGTGCCAGCAGCGGAGAGACAGGGCCATATCAGCCCCAGCATTTT. It encodes CASSGETGPYQPQHF.

The chain has TRBV5-4 and TRBJ1-1, with D tentatively TRBD1 (5 bases). V lost 0 bases and J 1 base, leaving 10 bases between the germline ends. Per germline, CDR1 SGHNT and CDR2 YYREEE (reference sequence). CDR3 size: 15 residues. This CDR3 is CASSLVEGRNTEAFF. The CDR3 DNA reads as TGTGCCAGCAGCTTGGTGGAGGGACGGAACACTGAAGCTTTCTTT.